What follows are 24 T cell receptor beta chains derived from one specimen sequenced in a study of T cell responses to AZD1222 COVID-19 vaccine. TCRdb's table, derived via immunoSEQ multiplex PCR, lists solely in-frame clones and lacks some. Counted here are 120,000 or so clones, 80% to 95% occurring once; the ten biggest clones make up around 2.5%. The sample consisted of peripheral blood, taken 28 days after the second AZD1222 dose. The receptor set was obtained from an adult who received the AZD1222 COVID-19 vaccine.

This clone was detected once. Distinct nucleotide sequences in the sample also encode this CDR3. V and J are TRBV21-1 and TRBJ2-7. TRBV21-1 is designated a pseudogene. CDR3 length: 15 amino acids. CDR3 sequence (DNA): TGTGCCAGCAGCAAAGGGCGTCCCGTCTCCTACGAGCAGTACTTC. This translates into CASSKGRPVSYEQYF.

This clone occurred once. The V and J genes are TRBV6-6 and TRBJ2-7; TRBD2 matches at 14 bases. CDR3 length: 14 amino acids. V was clipped by 6 bases and J by 2 bases; unmatched bases: 0. Germline assignment: CDR1 MNHNY and CDR2 SVGAGI (reference sequence). The CDR3 nucleotides are TGTGCCAGCAGGACTAGCGGGGGGGCCTACGAGCAGTACTTC. It yields the protein CASRTSGGAYEQYF.

V and J are TRBV23-1 and TRBJ2-1; 7 bases align to TRBD1. TRBV23-1 is reported as an ORF; its role is uncertain. This CDR3 comprises 16 residues. J gave up 8 bases and V 4 bases, and 14 bases lay outside the gene matches. CDR3 sequence reads: CASSPVGQGVFYEQFF. CDR3 in DNA: TGCGCCAGCAGTCCCGTCGGGCAGGGGGTCTTCTATGAGCAGTTCTTC.

The V call is TRBV3-1 (or the pseudogene TRBV3-2), the J call TRBJ1-2, with 7 nucleotides matching TRBD1. The CDR3 extends over 13 amino acids. Germline CDR1 LGHDT, CDR2 YNNKEL (reference sequence). V shed 3 bases, J shed 7 bases, and the junction held 5 bases outside the gene matches. The CDR3 bases are TGTGCCAGCAGCCAGAGACAGGGTACTGGCTACACCTTC. Its translation: CASSQRQGTGYTF.

V usage is TRBV20-1 and J usage is TRBJ2-1; D is possibly TRBD2 (5 bases). This CDR3 region has 11 residues. V lost 3 bases and J lost 12, with 12 bases in between. From germline, CDR1 is DFQATT and CDR2 SNEGSKA (reference sequence). The CDR3 bases are TGCAGTGCTAGGATGAGGGTTATGCAGTTCTTC. Amino acids: CSARMRVMQFF.

The J gene is TRBJ2-1, the V gene TRBV5-1, with TRBD1 as a possible D gene (6 bases). This CDR3 comprises 13 residues. Trimming took 0 bases from V and 12 from J, leaving 13 bases between them. Germline-derived CDR1 and CDR2 are SGHRS and YFSETQ. CDR3 loop: CASSLDEDSWQFF. In nucleotides, the CDR3 is TGCGCCAGCAGCTTGGACGAGGACAGCTGGCAGTTCTTC.

This clone was counted once. This chain connects TRBV3-1 (or the pseudogene TRBV3-2) to TRBJ1-4; the D is unclear. The CDR3 is made up of 15 amino acids. CDR1 LGHDT and CDR2 YNNKEL come from the germline V gene (reference sequence). V was shortened by 1 base and J by 5 bases, with 11 bases between the two germline ends. The CDR3 DNA sequence: TGTGCCAGCAGCCAAGTAAGCAGCATCAATGAAAAACTGTTTTTT. Amino acids: CASSQVSSINEKLFF.

This chain connects TRBV24-1 to TRBJ2-3; 8 positions agree with TRBD2. This CDR3 is built from 16 residues. Germline CDR1 KGHDR, CDR2 SFDVKD. V shed 1 base and J 4 bases; nucleotides not matched to a gene: 6. As DNA, the CDR3 is TGTGCCACCAGTGATTTTAATCGGGGGGGCGCAGATACGCAGTATTTT. It encodes CATSDFNRGGADTQYF.

The V and J genes are TRBV6-5 and TRBJ2-3, with 9 bases aligning to TRBD2. In germline, CDR1 is MNHEY, CDR2 SVGAGI. V was clipped by 3 bases and J by 1 base; unmatched bases: 2. The CDR3 consists of 15 residues. The DNA for the CDR3 is TGTGCCAGCAGTTATCCTAGCGGGGGCACAGATACGCAGTATTTT. Amino acids: CASSYPSGGTDTQYF.

J is TRBJ1-2 and V is TRBV4-3; D not certain. The germline V gene has CDR1 LGHNA and CDR2 YSLEER. V lost 4 bases, J lost 4 bases, and 13 bases lay in between. The length of the CDR3 is 14 residues. The CDR3, as DNA: TGCGCCAGCAGCCCTAAGATCGACCCCTATGGCTACACCTTC. As protein: CASSPKIDPYGYTF.

This rearrangement joins TRBV9 to TRBJ2-2; D gene ambiguous. CDR1 SGDLS and CDR2 YYNGEE come from the germline V gene. The CDR3 runs to 14 residues. V was clipped by 0 bases and J by 5 bases, with 8 bases between them. The CDR3 sequence is CASSVGFGTGELFF. CDR3 nucleotide sequence: TGTGCCAGCAGCGTAGGATTTGGTACCGGGGAGCTGTTTTTT.

The genes are TRBV7-9 and TRBJ2-2; 8 nucleotides line up with TRBD1. The CDR3 loop spans 15 amino acids. The germline gives CDR1 SEHNR, CDR2 FQNEAQ (reference sequence). Trimming removed 5 bases from V and 6 bases from J; junction bases left unmatched: 8. CDR3 sequence reads: CASSPWTGKSGELFF. CDR3 sequence (DNA): TGTGCCAGCAGCCCCTGGACAGGGAAATCCGGGGAGCTGTTTTTT.

This rearrangement joins TRBV5-1 to TRBJ2-7; 8 bases are shared with TRBD1. V dropped 3 bases and J dropped 2; count of bases not matched to a gene: 4. The CDR3 is 14 residues long. Germline CDR1 reads SGHRS; CDR2 reads YFSETQ. The CDR3 here is CASSYTGGTYEQYF. The CDR3, as DNA: TGCGCCAGCAGCTACACAGGGGGGACCTACGAGCAGTACTTC.

This chain links TRBV6-2 or TRBV6-3 with TRBJ2-7; 9 positions match TRBD2. Unmatched junction bases numbered 0, after V lost 5 bases and J lost 1 base. This CDR3 region has 13 residues. CDR1 and CDR2 from the germline V gene are MNHEY and SVGEGT. This chain's CDR3 is CASSSGGSYEQYF. The CDR3 coding sequence is TGTGCCAGCAGTAGCGGGGGGTCCTACGAGCAGTACTTC.

The chain combines TRBV19 with TRBJ2-7; 8 bases are shared with TRBD2. This CDR3 spans 14 amino acids. The V gene end was trimmed by 2 bases and the J gene end by 6 bases; junction bases not matched to a gene: 6. The V gene's germline CDR1 is LNHDA and CDR2 SQIVND (reference sequence). CDR3: CASSIPGGAGEQYF. The DNA of the CDR3 is TGTGCCAGTAGTATACCCGGGGGGGCGGGCGAGCAGTACTTC.

The chain carries TRBV3-1 (or the pseudogene TRBV3-2) and TRBJ2-5; TRBD1 matches at 7 bases. Unmatched junction bases numbered 12, after V lost 4 bases and J lost 4 bases. Germline V gene sequence: CDR1 LGHDT, CDR2 YNNKEL (reference sequence). CDR3 length: 16 residues. The chain's CDR3 is CASSLTVQGWGETQYF. CDR3 in DNA: TGTGCCAGCAGCCTAACGGTACAGGGGTGGGGAGAGACCCAGTACTTC.

This clone occurred once. V usage is TRBV7-2 and J usage is TRBJ1-1, with D hard to call. V shed 0 bases and J shed 3 bases, with 5 bases lying between them. The CDR3 runs 13 residues. Germline V CDR1 and CDR2: SGHTA, FQGNSA. The CDR3 coding sequence is TGTGCCAGCAGCTTAGCTCCGTACACTGAAGCTTTCTTT. Protein: CASSLAPYTEAFF.

The chain combines TRBV6-5 with TRBJ2-7, with 9 bases lining up with TRBD1. CDR1 is MNHEY, CDR2 SVGAGI, per germline. This CDR3 region has 14 residues. Trimming cost V 5 bases and J 3 bases; bases outside gene matches: 5. The CDR3 here is CASSTRDRDYEQYF. The CDR3 region has the DNA TGTGCCAGCAGTACCCGGGACAGGGACTACGAGCAGTACTTC.

The table lists this clone with a few counts. V gene TRBV5-1 combines with J gene TRBJ2-7; 7 nucleotides match TRBD1. J was trimmed by 2 bases and V by 7 bases; bases with no gene match: 9. CDR1 and CDR2 from the germline V gene are SGHRS and YFSETQ. The CDR3 consists of 14 residues. The CDR3: CASATDRDTYEQYF. CDR3 nucleotides: TGCGCCAGCGCAACTGACAGGGACACCTACGAGCAGTACTTC.

The rearrangement joins TRBV9 to TRBJ1-5; D possibly corresponds to TRBD1 (5 bases). Trimming stripped 0 bases from V and 3 bases from J, with 7 bases between. Germline loops: CDR1 SGDLS, CDR2 YYNGEE. The CDR3 runs 14 residues. Written as DNA, the CDR3 is TGTGCCAGCAGCGTAGGGGGGTACAATCAGCCCCAGCATTTT. Translating it yields CASSVGGYNQPQHF.

The V gene is TRBV14, the J gene TRBJ1-2; D uncertain. From germline, CDR1 is SGHDN and CDR2 FVKESK. The CDR3 totals 14 residues. V lost 3 bases and J lost 5, with 13 bases in between. The CDR3 region is CASSHRDPVYGYTF. The CDR3 nucleotides read TGTGCCAGCAGCCACCGGGATCCCGTTTATGGCTACACCTTC.

This clone turned up a few times. This chain links TRBV5-4 with TRBJ1-4; 9 nucleotides match TRBD1. The CDR3 is 14 amino acids. The J segment lost 5 bases and the V segment lost 4 bases, leaving 3 bases of the junction unmatched. Germline V lookup: CDR1 SGHNT, CDR2 YYREEE (reference sequence). For the CDR3, the DNA is TGTGCCAGCAGCCCCGACAGGGGGAATGAAAAACTGTTTTTT. This encodes CASSPDRGNEKLFF.

This clone was recorded a few times. CDR3 in DNA: TGTGCCAGCAGCTTTCCAGGGCGCGGCTACACCTTC. Translated: CASSFPGRGYTF. The J gene is TRBJ1-2, the V gene TRBV7-9; maybe TRBD1 (5 bases). Germline CDR1 reads SEHNR; CDR2 reads FQNEAQ (reference sequence). The CDR3 runs to 12 residues. V shed 3 bases and J shed 8 bases, with 10 bases lying between them.

This chain connects TRBV5-1 to TRBJ2-5; 10 bases are shared with TRBD2. The length of the CDR3 is 15 residues. Germline lookup yields CDR1 SGHRS and CDR2 YFSETQ. V shed 2 bases and J 0 bases; nucleotides not matched to a gene: 1. CDR3 in amino acids: CASSFSGGYQETQYF. The CDR3 bases are TGCGCCAGCAGCTTTAGCGGGGGGTACCAAGAGACCCAGTACTTC.